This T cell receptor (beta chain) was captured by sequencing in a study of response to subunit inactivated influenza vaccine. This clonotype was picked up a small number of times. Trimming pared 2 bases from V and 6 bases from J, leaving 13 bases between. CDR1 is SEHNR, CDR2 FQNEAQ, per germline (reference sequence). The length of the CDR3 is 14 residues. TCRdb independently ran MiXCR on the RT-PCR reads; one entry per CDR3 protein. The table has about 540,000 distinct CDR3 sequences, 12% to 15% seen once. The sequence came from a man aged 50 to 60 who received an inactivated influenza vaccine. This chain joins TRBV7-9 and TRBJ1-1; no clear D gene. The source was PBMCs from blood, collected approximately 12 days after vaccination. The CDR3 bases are TGTGCCAGCAGCTTAAATCCGTTTGGCTCTGAAGCTTTCTTT. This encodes CASSLNPFGSEAFF. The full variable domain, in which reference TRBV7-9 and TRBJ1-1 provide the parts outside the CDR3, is DTGVSQNPRHKITKRGQNVTFRCDPISEHNRLYWYRQTLGQGPEFLTYFQNEAQLEKSRLLSDRFSAERPKGSFSTLEIQRTEQGDSAMYLCASSLNPFGSEAFFGQGTRLTVV.